The clone carrying this T cell receptor (beta chain) was seen only a few times. The data belong to a study of blood T cell repertoires in COVID-19. Study details: Sites across the United States, Italy and Spain contributed samples from acute and convalescent COVID-19.

In the source study's methods: The assay estimated nucleated cells by amplifying reference gene primers. The table came from immunoSEQ multiplex PCR; TCRdb's copy has only in-frame clones and leaves some out. Clone size and the V and J calls come from that table; the DNA yielded D and trimming. The sample has about 100,000 clones; roughly 88% are singletons. Germline CDR1 is SGHRS and CDR2 is YFSETQ. V shed 0 bases and J shed 5 bases, with 12 bases lying between them. The CDR3 extends over 15 amino acids. The sequenced material came from peripheral blood. The chain carries TRBV5-1 and TRBJ2-1, with D possibly TRBD2 on 5 matching bases. This receptor was taken from a human donor in a cohort sampled during active COVID-19. The CDR3 nucleotides read TGCGCCAGCAGCTTGGTCACCGGGAAAAACAATGAGCAGTTCTTC. It specifies CASSLVTGKNNEQFF.